The 10 T cell receptor beta chains below all came from one sample that was sequenced in a study of blood T cell repertoires in COVID-19. The protocol was immunoSEQ multiplex PCR, while the TCRdb copy is restricted to in-frame clones and leaves out a portion. The data show roughly 200,000 clones, 65% to 85% seen once. The sample taken for sequencing was peripheral blood. The source of these receptors is a woman of 80 years or more with acute or convalescent COVID-19.

J is TRBJ2-2 and V is TRBV19, with D hard to call. Germline V CDR1 and CDR2: LNHDA, SQIVND (reference sequence). The CDR3 covers 13 residues. V dropped 1 base and J dropped 6 bases, with 6 bases sitting between them. This chain's CDR3 is CASSIAVPGELFF. In DNA form, the CDR3 reads TGTGCCAGTAGTATAGCCGTCCCCGGGGAGCTGTTTTTT.

The gene calls are TRBV6-1 and TRBJ2-1, with 12 bases aligning to TRBD1. There are 14 residues in the CDR3. The V and J ends lost 1 base and 12 bases, in that order; junction bases with no gene match: 4. Germline CDR1 and CDR2: MNHNS and SASEGT. Here the CDR3 reads CASSEVGTGGRQFF. The CDR3 DNA sequence: TGTGCCAGCAGTGAAGTGGGGACAGGGGGCCGGCAGTTCTTC.

The chain recombines TRBV7-9 with TRBJ2-5, with TRBD1 as a possible D gene (5 bases). V dropped 3 bases and J dropped 5 bases, with 16 bases sitting between them. The CDR3 has 15 amino acids. Germline V gene lookup returns CDR1 SEHNR and CDR2 FQNEAQ (reference sequence). CDR3 nucleotide sequence: TGTGCCAGCAGCTTGTCAGGGCCGATCGGGGAGACCCAGTACTTC. It encodes CASSLSGPIGETQYF.

V usage is TRBV10-2 and J usage is TRBJ1-4; the D is unclear. CDR3 size: 15 residues. Germline V lookup: CDR1 WSHSY, CDR2 SAAADI. The V end lost 6 bases, the J end lost 0 bases, and 11 bases lay between the germline ends. CDR3 sequence (DNA): TGCGCCAGCAGGTACGGACTGGCAACTAATGAAAAACTGTTTTTT. This translates into CASRYGLATNEKLFF.

The CDR3 DNA reads TGCAGCGTTTTACTAGCGGGAGGGCCTGCTACGCAGTATTTT. Translated: CSVLLAGGPATQYF. This chain joins TRBV29-1 and TRBJ2-3; 13 bases line up with TRBD2. V dropped 5 bases and J dropped 8; count of bases not matched to a gene: 7. Germline V gene lookup returns CDR1 SQVTM and CDR2 ANQGSEA. The CDR3 has 14 amino acids.

This clone was seen more than once but under ten times. This rearrangement joins TRBV28 to TRBJ2-1, with TRBD1 matching 8 bases. Germline V gene lookup returns CDR1 MDHEN and CDR2 SYDVKM. The CDR3 runs 14 residues. Trimming removed 3 bases from V and 2 bases from J; junction bases left unmatched: 0. The CDR3 region has the DNA TGTGCCAGCAGTTTGGACAGGGCCTACAATGAGCAGTTCTTC. Its protein product is CASSLDRAYNEQFF.

The rearrangement links TRBV11-3 to TRBJ1-6; a weak D match, TRBD1 (5 bases). CDR3 size: 14 residues. Germline CDR1 and CDR2: SGHNT and YENEEA. Trimming stripped 3 bases from V and 6 bases from J, with 9 bases between. The CDR3 nucleotides are TGTGCCAGCAGCTTCGACAGTGTTAATTCACCCCTCCACTTT. This sequence encodes CASSFDSVNSPLHF.

This clone has just one count. This chain links TRBV5-4 with TRBJ1-6; D not certain. CDR1 is SGHNT and CDR2 is YYREEE in the germline V gene (reference sequence). Trimming removed 1 base from V and 5 bases from J, with 10 bases in between. The CDR3 sequence is 15 residues long. CDR3 sequence: CASSLPPGNNSPLHF. The DNA for the CDR3 is TGTGCCAGCAGCTTGCCGCCAGGCAATAATTCACCCCTCCACTTT.

The gene calls are TRBV7-9 and TRBJ1-5; maybe TRBD1 (5 bases). The V gene lost 2 bases and the J gene lost 4 bases, with 9 bases spanning the gap. This CDR3 spans 14 amino acids. From germline, CDR1 is SEHNR and CDR2 FQNEAQ (reference sequence). CDR3: CASSLLDINQPQHF. DNA of the CDR3: TGTGCCAGCAGCTTACTGGACATTAATCAGCCCCAGCATTTT.

The chain joins TRBV5-1 to TRBJ1-2, with TRBD1 identical over 8 bases. V lost 0 bases, J lost 8 bases, and 6 bases stayed unmatched. The germline CDR1 and CDR2 sequences are SGHRS and YFSETQ. This CDR3 has 14 amino acids. The CDR3 DNA reads TGCGCCAGCAGCTTGGGAGACAGGGGTGAGGGCTACACCTTC. Its protein product is CASSLGDRGEGYTF.